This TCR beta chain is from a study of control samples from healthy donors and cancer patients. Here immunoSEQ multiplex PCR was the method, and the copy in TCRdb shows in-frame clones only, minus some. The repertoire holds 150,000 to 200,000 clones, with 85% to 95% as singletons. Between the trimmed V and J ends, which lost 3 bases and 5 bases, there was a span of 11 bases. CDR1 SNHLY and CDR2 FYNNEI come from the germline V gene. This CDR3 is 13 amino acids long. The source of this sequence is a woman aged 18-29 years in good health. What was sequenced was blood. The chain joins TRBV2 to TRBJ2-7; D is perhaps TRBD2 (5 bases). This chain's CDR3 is CASSELLVHEQYF. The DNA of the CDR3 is TGTGCCAGCAGTGAGTTACTAGTCCACGAGCAGTACTTC.